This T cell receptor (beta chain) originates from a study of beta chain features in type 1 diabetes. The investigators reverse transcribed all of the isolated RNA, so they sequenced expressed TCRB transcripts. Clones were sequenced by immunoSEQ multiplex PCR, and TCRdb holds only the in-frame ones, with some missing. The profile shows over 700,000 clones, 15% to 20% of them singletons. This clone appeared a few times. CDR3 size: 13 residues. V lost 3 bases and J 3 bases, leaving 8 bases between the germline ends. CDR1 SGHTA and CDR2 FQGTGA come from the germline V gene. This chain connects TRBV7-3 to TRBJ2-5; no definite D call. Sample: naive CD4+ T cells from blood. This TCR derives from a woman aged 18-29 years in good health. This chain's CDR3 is CASSFGREETQYF. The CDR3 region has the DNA TGTGCCAGCAGCTTCGGGCGCGAAGAGACCCAGTACTTC.